Listed below are T cell receptor beta chains from one sample, sequenced in a study of T-cell memory formation after mild COVID-19. TCRdb passed the 5' RACE reads through MiXCR, listing each CDR3 protein once. The sample contains under 450,000 distinct CDR3 sequences, 20% to 25% of which appear only once. Material for sequencing was PBMCs or a T cell subset sorted from them (not recorded which). Every receptor here comes from a man aged 18 to 35 who had mild COVID-19 (a few samples of this study predate the infection). Cell type and time point are not known. The CDR3 runs from the conserved cysteine through the conserved F or W. Each record gives: V gene, J gene, CDR3 protein.

TRBV7-6,TRBJ2-3,CASSLVASGGAVDTQYF
TRBV7-3,TRBJ2-3,CASSSHAEQTQYF
TRBV6-2/TRBV6-3,TRBJ2-1,CASSYFGTSLFF
TRBV28,TRBJ2-5,CASPRAPPRETQYF
TRBV5-1,TRBJ2-7,CASSLEDRTYEQYF
TRBV5-4,TRBJ2-1,CASSPNLEWNEQFF
TRBV7-2,TRBJ1-2,CASSSSGTGVLGDGYTF
TRBV11-1,TRBJ2-6,CASSRQGAGANVLTF
TRBV5-1,TRBJ2-3,CASSGGSWRDTQYF
TRBV7-9,TRBJ2-2,CASSPTSPTGELFF
TRBV29-1,TRBJ2-1,CSVEGTPTVQFF
TRBV3-1,TRBJ1-1,CASSQDLQAEAFF
TRBV6-2/TRBV6-3,TRBJ1-1,CASWRGPLNTEAFF
TRBV5-1,TRBJ2-2,CASSFWTSTGELFF
TRBV29-1,TRBJ1-5,CSVASDSNQPQHF
TRBV27,TRBJ2-7,CATAYRVSYEQYF
TRBV11-2,TRBJ2-1,CASSSLTRRARSYNEQFF
TRBV6-5,TRBJ2-5,CASSPGGGVQETQYF
TRBV6-6,TRBJ2-1,CASSWRTGENEQFF
TRBV18,TRBJ1-1,CASSPGTGEAFF
TRBV7-6,TRBJ1-6,CASSLQGAGSPLHF
TRBV19,TRBJ2-2,CASSIPGVGTGELFF
TRBV5-1,TRBJ1-4,CASSWQAGTNEKLFF
TRBV5-1,TRBJ2-5,CASSLGGTRGTFQETQYF
TRBV7-2,TRBJ2-7,CASSLTPGLAGVPGQQYF
TRBV3-1,TRBJ2-2,CASSRTGSSTGELFF
TRBV7-2,TRBJ2-4,CASSPGQGGNIQYF
TRBV5-1,TRBJ2-1,CASSLDGQTYNEQFF
TRBV5-4,TRBJ2-1,CASSETSGGENEQFF
TRBV6-2/TRBV6-3,TRBJ1-5,CASSRRQDTYSNQPQHF
TRBV30,TRBJ1-2,CAWSSGTGISSDYTF
TRBV29-1,TRBJ1-1,CSSSRVANTEAFF
TRBV5-1,TRBJ2-3,CASSLGQRADTQYF
TRBV6-6,TRBJ2-4,CASTLGEAKNIQYF
TRBV5-1,TRBJ2-1,CASSLAAGTSNDEQFF
TRBV7-6,TRBJ1-2,CASSLGSQVPVDGGYTF
TRBV20-1,TRBJ2-2,CSARVPGRDFTGELFF
TRBV6-5,TRBJ2-5,CASSSGDRVQETQYF
TRBV4-3,TRBJ2-1,CASSPRGLAGGGNEQFF
TRBV30,TRBJ1-2,CAWSTAGTDYGYTF
TRBV6-6,TRBJ1-4,CASSSLANEKLFF
TRBV5-1,TRBJ2-2,CASSLEGGPGELFF
TRBV7-7,TRBJ2-5,CASSARSASGGLAQETQYF
TRBV20-1,TRBJ1-1,CSAREGGVEAFF
TRBV3-1,TRBJ1-1,CASGFGRTTEAFF
TRBV7-8,TRBJ2-4,CAKTGHPKNIQYF
TRBV7-9,TRBJ2-1,CDSSLASPNEQFF
TRBV27,TRBJ2-3,CASSLGGGGADTQYF
TRBV7-6,TRBJ2-7,CASSLGTVQEQYF
TRBV5-1,TRBJ2-2,CASSLDQDKLFF
TRBV27,TRBJ1-6,CASLPSWGGNSPLHF